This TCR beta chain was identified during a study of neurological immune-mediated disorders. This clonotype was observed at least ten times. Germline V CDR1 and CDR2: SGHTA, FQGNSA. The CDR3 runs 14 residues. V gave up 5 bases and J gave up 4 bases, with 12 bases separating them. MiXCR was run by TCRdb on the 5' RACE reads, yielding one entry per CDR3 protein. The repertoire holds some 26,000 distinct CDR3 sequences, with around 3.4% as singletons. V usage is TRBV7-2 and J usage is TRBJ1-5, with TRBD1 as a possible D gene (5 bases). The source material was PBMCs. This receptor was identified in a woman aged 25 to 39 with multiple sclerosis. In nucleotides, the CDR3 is TGTGCCAGCAGCGGGGGGGGATGGAATCAGCCCCAGCATTTT. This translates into CASSGGGWNQPQHF.